The TCR beta chain under discussion was sequenced for a study of blood T cell repertoires in COVID-19. Study details: Italy, Spain and the United States were the sources of the convalescent and acute COVID-19 samples. PBMCs, B-cell-depleted T cells, or T cells were the source of the cDNA or gDNA that made up the material.

The V gene's germline CDR1 is SEHNR and CDR2 FQNEAQ (reference sequence). The V end was cut by 6 bases, the J end by 4 bases, with 15 bases between. There are 14 residues in the CDR3. In the original analysis: Estimation of nucleated cell counts was performed using reference gene primer amplification. Profiling relied on immunoSEQ multiplex PCR, and the TCRdb table lists in-frame clones only, not all of them. The DNA gave D and trimming, while V, J and clone size come from that table. The repertoire holds approximately 11,000 clones, with 84% as singletons. What was sequenced was peripheral blood. The clonotype originates from a man over 45 with active COVID-19. The J gene is TRBJ1-2, the V gene TRBV7-9; D is undetermined. CDR3 in DNA: TGTGCCAGCAGTTCGACCACCCGGGGCTATGGCTACACCTTC. Protein: CASSSTTRGYGYTF. Supplemented by reference TRBV7-9 and TRBJ1-2, the full variable domain reads DTGVSQNPRHKITKRGQNVTFRCDPISEHNRLYWYRQTLGQGPEFLTYFQNEAQLEKSRLLSDRFSAERPKGSFSTLEIQRTEQGDSAMYLCASSSTTRGYGYTFGSGTRLTVV.